What follows are 13 T cell receptor beta chains derived from one specimen sequenced in a study of blood T cell repertoires in COVID-19 (dated by TCRdb to the early 2020s). Receptor amplification or capture employed the immunoSEQ multiplex PCR assay. TCRdb provides this immuneACCESS table in a form limited to in-frame rearrangements. Some clones are lacking; in checked studies, under half of them reflect an unresolved V gene, and why the rest are absent is not known. Here the sample has fewer than 400,000 clones; around 82% occur a single time. The top ten clones comprise around 3% of the sample. Sequenced: peripheral blood. Every receptor here comes from a man under 40 with active or convalescent COVID-19.

This clone has a single count. The CDR3 sequence is CSAHLGGDGYTF. The CDR3 coding sequence is TGCAGCGCTCACTTGGGAGGGGATGGCTACACCTTC. The chain couples TRBV29-1 to TRBJ1-2; maybe TRBD1 (5 bases). The CDR3 is 12 amino acids. The ends were cut back, 7 bases at V and 6 bases at J, with 15 bases in the middle. CDR1 is SQVTM, CDR2 ANQGSEA, per germline.

This clone was observed a few times. The chain couples TRBV19 to TRBJ1-1; 8 nucleotides align to TRBD1. The CDR3 sequence is 15 residues long. J was trimmed by 6 bases and V by 5 bases; bases with no gene match: 11. CDR1 is LNHDA, CDR2 SQIVND, per germline (reference sequence). CDR3 sequence: CASSDRTGLVAEAFF. CDR3 DNA: TGTGCCAGTAGTGACCGGACAGGGTTGGTCGCTGAAGCTTTCTTT. The whole variable domain, filled in from reference TRBV19 and TRBJ1-1, reads DGGITQSPKYLFRKEGQNVTLSCEQNLNHDAMYWYRQDPGQGLRLIYYSQIVNDFQKGDIAEGYSVSREKKESFPLTVTSAQKNPTAFYLCASSDRTGLVAEAFFGQGTRLTVV.

This clone has a single count. The genes are TRBV30 and TRBJ2-7; D is uncertain. Germline V CDR1 and CDR2: GTSNPN, SVGIG (reference sequence). Trimming shortened V by 5 bases and J by 3 bases, and 14 bases separated the two germline ends. The CDR3 has 13 residues. CDR3 region: CAWFNPPVYEQYF. Written as DNA, the CDR3 is TGTGCCTGGTTTAATCCTCCAGTCTACGAGCAGTACTTC.

The chain couples TRBV19 to TRBJ2-2, with D maybe TRBD2 (6 bases). There are 14 residues in the CDR3. Deletions cut 7 bases from V and 6 bases from J, with 15 bases between. Germline V gene lookup returns CDR1 LNHDA and CDR2 SQIVND (reference sequence). The CDR3 sequence: CASKVEGRAGELFF. The CDR3 DNA is TGTGCCAGTAAAGTGGAGGGTAGGGCCGGGGAGCTGTTTTTT. Drawing the rest from reference TRBV19 and TRBJ2-2, the complete variable domain is DGGITQSPKYLFRKEGQNVTLSCEQNLNHDAMYWYRQDPGQGLRLIYYSQIVNDFQKGDIAEGYSVSREKKESFPLTVTSAQKNPTAFYLCASKVEGRAGELFFGEGSRLTVL.

This chain links TRBV15 with TRBJ2-5; D is perhaps TRBD2 (6 bases). V was cut by 5 bases and J by 5 bases, with 15 bases left in between. This CDR3 contains 14 residues. Germline V gene sequence: CDR1 LNHNV, CDR2 YYDKDF (reference sequence). CDR3 sequence reads: CATSDQTRQETQYF. DNA for the CDR3: TGTGCCACCAGCGACCAGACTAGACAGGAGACCCAGTACTTC.

This clone appeared a single time. The V call is TRBV19, the J call TRBJ2-5; 7 bases map to TRBD1. Germline-derived CDR1 and CDR2 are LNHDA and SQIVND (reference sequence). The V segment lost 5 bases and the J segment 7 bases; nucleotides outside the gene matches: 4. This CDR3 contains 12 residues. DNA for the CDR3: TGTGCCAGTAGTCGGGCAGGGGGGACCCAGTACTTC. The encoded protein is CASSRAGGTQYF.

This rearrangement joins TRBV9 to TRBJ2-1; D unresolved. Per the germline V gene, CDR1 is SGDLS and CDR2 is YYNGEE. The CDR3 consists of 12 residues. The germline V and J ends were trimmed by 2 bases and 4 bases, with 4 bases remaining between them. The CDR3 is CASSVGYNEQFF. The CDR3 nucleotides are TGTGCCAGCAGCGTCGGGTACAATGAGCAGTTCTTC.

V usage is TRBV24-1 and J usage is TRBJ2-7; D remains ambiguous. With 0 bases removed from V and 2 bases from J, the gap between germline ends came to 7 bases. This CDR3 is 14 amino acids long. The germline CDR1 and CDR2 sequences are KGHDR and SFDVKD. The CDR3 nucleotides read TGTGCCACCAGTGATTTGCGGAGTCCCTACGAGCAGTACTTC. It encodes CATSDLRSPYEQYF.

The rearrangement uses TRBV5-1 and TRBJ1-2; D is unclear. This CDR3 comprises 16 residues. Germline loops: CDR1 SGHRS, CDR2 YFSETQ. With 0 bases removed from V and 8 bases from J, the gap between germline ends came to 20 bases. The CDR3 is CASSLGLPRLPIGYTF. CDR3 DNA: TGCGCCAGCAGCTTGGGGCTCCCGCGACTTCCTATCGGCTACACCTTC.

The chain has TRBV6-5 and TRBJ1-2; 12 bases map to TRBD1. This CDR3 spans 14 amino acids. V was pared by 7 bases and J by 8 bases, with 8 bases of the junction left unmatched. Germline lookup yields CDR1 MNHEY and CDR2 SVGAGI. CDR3 sequence (DNA): TGTGCCAGCACCGGGGGACAGGGGGCTGAGGGCTACACCTTC. It is translated as CASTGGQGAEGYTF.

The V and J genes are TRBV2 and TRBJ2-1, with a possible D match to TRBD1 (5 bases). V lost 4 bases to trimming and J lost 4 bases, with 8 bases between them. The CDR3 runs to 13 residues. CDR1 and CDR2 from the germline V gene are SNHLY and FYNNEI. CDR3 nucleotides: TGTGCCAGCAGTGTGGGGCCATACAATGAGCAGTTCTTC. This translates into CASSVGPYNEQFF.

This clone was seen a few times. The V and J genes are TRBV28 and TRBJ2-5; the D gene is possibly TRBD1 (6 bases). Per germline, CDR1 MDHEN and CDR2 SYDVKM. This CDR3 has 14 residues. The V gene lost 3 bases and the J gene lost 4 bases, with 12 bases spanning the gap. This CDR3 is CASSFRGPGETQYF. In DNA form, the CDR3 reads TGTGCCAGCAGTTTCAGGGGACCGGGAGAGACCCAGTACTTC.

V is TRBV30 and J is TRBJ2-3, with D possibly matching TRBD2 (6 bases). CDR1 is GTSNPN, CDR2 SVGIG, per germline (reference sequence). The V and J ends lost 0 bases and 1 base respectively, with 14 bases between them. CDR3 size: 16 residues. The CDR3 loop reads CAWSVRLGRGTDTQYF. The CDR3 DNA reads TGTGCCTGGAGTGTCCGACTAGGTCGGGGCACAGATACGCAGTATTTT. Full variable domain (missing parts from reference TRBV30 and TRBJ2-3): SQTIHQWPATLVQPVGSPLSLECTVEGTSNPNLYWYRQAAGRGLQLLFYSVGIGQISSEVPQNLSASRPQDRQFILSSKKLLLSDSGFYLCAWSVRLGRGTDTQYFGPGTRLTVL.